These 29 T cell receptor beta chains originate from one sample sequenced in a study of cytomegalovirus exposure and HLA in healthy donors. The primer mix had 60 Vbeta and 13 Jbeta primers. Assay used: immunoSEQ multiplex PCR; TCRdb lists only in-frame clones, some missing. The data hold some 150,000 clones, with around three quarters observed a single time. The sample consisted of PBMCs. These receptors were taken from a man aged 35 to 55 in good health and CMV-seropositive.

With respect to this clone: Distinct nucleotide sequences in the sample also encode this CDR3. The chain uses TRBV7-3 and TRBJ1-2; 9 positions agree with TRBD1. CDR3 length equals 16 residues. After removal of 2 bases from V and 5 bases from J, the junction contained 9 bases not matched to a gene. CDR1 and CDR2 from the germline V gene are SGHTA and FQGTGA. CDR3 region: CASSLRSGQGTYGYTF. The DNA of the CDR3 is TGTGCCAGCAGCTTACGATCGGGACAGGGAACATATGGCTACACCTTC.

V usage is TRBV9 and J usage is TRBJ1-2, with 9 positions matching TRBD1. The CDR3 totals 15 residues. With 4 bases clipped from V and 2 bases from J, the junction kept 6 bases outside the gene matches. The germline V gene encodes CDR1 SGDLS and CDR2 YYNGEE. DNA for the CDR3: TGTGCCAGCAGCACATCGACAGGGGGAAACTATGGCTACACCTTC. As protein: CASSTSTGGNYGYTF.

This chain links TRBV5-4 with TRBJ1-3; 7 nucleotides match TRBD1. V shed 3 bases, J shed 0 bases, and the junction held 6 bases outside the gene matches. Germline lookup yields CDR1 SGHNT and CDR2 YYREEE (reference sequence). The length of the CDR3 is 16 residues. DNA of the CDR3: TGTGCCAGCAGCTCCCGAGGGGACAGCTCTGGAAACACCATATATTTT. Its protein product is CASSSRGDSSGNTIYF.

The chain joins TRBV7-2 to TRBJ2-2; 9 bases agree with TRBD2. V was pared by 2 bases and J by 10 bases, with 11 bases of the junction left unmatched. The CDR3 spans 16 residues. CDR1 and CDR2 from the germline V gene are SGHTA and FQGNSA. The CDR3 sequence: CASSLHLAGTTEELFF. CDR3 nucleotides: TGTGCCAGCAGCTTACATCTAGCGGGGACAACTGAGGAGCTGTTTTTT. Looking up the rest from reference TRBV7-2 and TRBJ2-2 gives the full variable domain: GAGVSQSPSNKVTEKGKDVELRCDPISGHTALYWYRQSLGQGLEFLIYFQGNSAPDKSGLPSDRFSAERTGGSVSTLTIQRTQQEDSAVYLCASSLHLAGTTEELFFGEGSRLTVL.

The V gene is TRBV9, the J gene TRBJ2-1; 7 nucleotides line up with TRBD2. The germline gives CDR1 SGDLS, CDR2 YYNGEE. The J segment lost 0 bases and the V segment lost 4 bases, leaving 13 bases of the junction unmatched. The CDR3 consists of 18 residues. The CDR3 loop is CASSSRSGTKPSYNEQFF. CDR3 sequence (DNA): TGTGCCAGCAGCTCGCGGTCCGGGACTAAACCCTCCTACAATGAGCAGTTCTTC. Full variable domain (rest looked up from reference TRBV9 and TRBJ2-1): DSGVTQTPKHLITATGQRVTLRCSPRSGDLSVYWYQQSLDQGLQFLIQYYNGEERAKGNILERFSAQQFPDLHSELNLSSLELGDSALYFCASSSRSGTKPSYNEQFFGPGTRLTVL.

The V call is TRBV7-2, the J call TRBJ2-1; TRBD2 matches at 9 bases. V shed 1 base, J shed 5 bases, and the junction held 9 bases outside the gene matches. Germline-derived CDR1 and CDR2 are SGHTA and FQGNSA. CDR3 size: 17 residues. The CDR3 here is CASSLGAGGGTNNEQFF. The CDR3 DNA sequence: TGTGCCAGCAGCTTAGGGGCGGGAGGGGGGACGAACAATGAGCAGTTCTTC.

This clone was seen once. The chain links TRBV6-5 to TRBJ1-2; 9 nucleotides match TRBD1. The CDR3 is 15 amino acids. V lost 0 bases, J lost 2 bases, and 1 base stayed unmatched. Germline V lookup: CDR1 MNHEY, CDR2 SVGAGI. The chain's CDR3 is CASSYSTGGNYGYTF. The CDR3 nucleotides read TGTGCCAGCAGTTACTCGACAGGGGGGAACTATGGCTACACCTTC.

The chain couples TRBV10-3 to TRBJ2-1; TRBD1 matches at 8 bases. CDR1 ENHRY and CDR2 SYGVKD come from the germline V gene. V lost 2 bases and J lost 7; bases outside the gene matches: 10. CDR3 size: 16 residues. The chain's CDR3 is CAISESSGGTTNEQFF. The CDR3 coding sequence is TGTGCCATCAGTGAGAGCTCAGGGGGCACCACGAATGAGCAGTTCTTC.

The rearrangement uses TRBV7-2 and TRBJ1-2; the D is unclear. Germline-derived CDR1 and CDR2 are SGHTA and FQGNSA. V was clipped by 3 bases and J by 2 bases, with 19 bases between them. The CDR3 loop spans 17 amino acids. The CDR3, as DNA: TGTGCCAGCAGCTTTTCCCCCTCTGCGATAGCAAACTATGGCTACACCTTC. This translates into CASSFSPSAIANYGYTF.

This clone was seen a few times. This chain connects TRBV27 to TRBJ1-5; 7 nucleotides line up with TRBD1. Germline-derived CDR1 and CDR2 are MNHEY and SMNVEV (reference sequence). CDR3 length equals 15 residues. V trimming: 0 bases; J trimming: 6 bases; junction bases outside the gene matches: 5. The CDR3 spells CASSLSGTERQPQHF. The CDR3 DNA is TGTGCCAGCAGTTTATCTGGGACAGAACGTCAGCCCCAGCATTTT.

The rearrangement uses TRBV19 and TRBJ2-5; a possible D gene is TRBD2 (6 bases). Germline CDR1 reads LNHDA; CDR2 reads SQIVND (reference sequence). V was clipped by 3 bases and J by 2 bases, with 16 bases between them. The CDR3 extends over 16 amino acids. The CDR3 reads CASSMWASANQETQYF. CDR3 bases: TGTGCCAGTAGTATGTGGGCTAGCGCCAATCAAGAGACCCAGTACTTC.

A few counts support this clone. The J gene is TRBJ1-1, the V gene TRBV18, with D uncertain. CDR1 is KGHSH, CDR2 LQKENI, per germline. This CDR3 has 16 amino acids. V was clipped by 0 bases and J by 0 bases, with 11 bases between them. CDR3 protein: CASSPPMFNMNTEAFF. The CDR3 DNA is TGTGCCAGCTCACCACCGATGTTTAACATGAACACTGAAGCTTTCTTT.

V is TRBV19 and J is TRBJ2-7, with D perhaps TRBD2 (5 bases). Germline values: CDR1 LNHDA, CDR2 SQIVND (reference sequence). The ends were cut back, 3 bases at V and 2 bases at J, with 23 bases in the middle. The CDR3 has 18 residues. The CDR3 nucleotides are TGTGCCAGTAGTATTTCCGGGCCAGGAGCGGACCAGGCCTACGAGCAGTACTTC. Its translation: CASSISGPGADQAYEQYF.

The J gene is TRBJ2-2, the V gene TRBV19, with D maybe TRBD1 (5 bases). Trimming took 6 bases from V and 3 from J, leaving 11 bases between them. The germline V gene has CDR1 LNHDA and CDR2 SQIVND (reference sequence). The CDR3 sequence is 14 residues long. The CDR3 sequence is CASRPPRDTGELFF. For the CDR3, the DNA is TGTGCCAGTAGACCCCCCAGGGACACCGGGGAGCTGTTTTTT. Filled out from reference TRBV19 and TRBJ2-2, the complete variable domain reads DGGITQSPKYLFRKEGQNVTLSCEQNLNHDAMYWYRQDPGQGLRLIYYSQIVNDFQKGDIAEGYSVSREKKESFPLTVTSAQKNPTAFYLCASRPPRDTGELFFGEGSRLTVL.

V usage is TRBV19 and J usage is TRBJ2-5, with 10 bases identical to TRBD2. CDR3 length: 15 amino acids. Losses at the gene ends were 6 bases for V and 4 bases for J; bases not matched to a gene: 8. Germline V CDR1 and CDR2: LNHDA, SQIVND (reference sequence). As DNA, the CDR3 is TGTGCCAGTAGCGGGACTAGCGTTGGGTCAGAGACCCAGTACTTC. Its protein is CASSGTSVGSETQYF.

V gene TRBV4-1 combines with J gene TRBJ1-1, with TRBD1 matching 10 bases. This CDR3 spans 14 amino acids. The V segment lost 6 bases and the J segment 3 bases; nucleotides outside the gene matches: 4. CDR1 MGHRA and CDR2 YSYEKL come from the germline V gene. The CDR3: CASRDRGRYTEAFF. For the CDR3, the DNA is TGCGCCAGCAGGGACAGGGGGAGGTACACTGAAGCTTTCTTT.

V and J are TRBV6-5 and TRBJ2-5, with 9 bases matching TRBD1. The V segment lost 5 bases and the J segment 1 base; nucleotides outside the gene matches: 2. The CDR3 is 14 residues long. Germline V lookup: CDR1 MNHEY, CDR2 SVGAGI. The CDR3 sequence: CASSPQGAQETQYF. The CDR3 DNA reads TGTGCCAGCAGTCCACAGGGGGCCCAAGAGACCCAGTACTTC.

The chain employs TRBV7-6 and TRBJ2-5; TRBD1 agrees at 7 bases. With V trimmed by 5 bases and J by 2 bases, 5 bases remained unmatched. Germline V gene lookup returns CDR1 SGHVS and CDR2 FNYEAQ. This CDR3 spans 14 amino acids. CDR3 sequence reads: CASSPTGVQETQYF. The DNA for the CDR3 is TGTGCCAGCAGCCCAACAGGGGTACAAGAGACCCAGTACTTC.

In nucleotides, the CDR3 is TGTGCCAGCAGCCAAGAAGGGGAGGCGGGGGTCCCGGGGACCCAGTACTTC. Residues: CASSQEGEAGVPGTQYF. This rearrangement joins TRBV7-9 to TRBJ2-5; TRBD2 matches at 7 bases. CDR1 is SEHNR and CDR2 is FQNEAQ in the germline V gene (reference sequence). The CDR3 contains 17 residues. Trimming removed 5 bases from V and 7 bases from J; junction bases left unmatched: 19.

This clone was detected only a few times. The V gene is TRBV10-1, the J gene TRBJ2-5, with 7 nucleotides matching TRBD2. With the DNA end fitting TRBJ2-7 better, the J assignment may be wrong. Germline CDR1 and CDR2: WNHNN and SYGVQD (reference sequence). This CDR3 spans 15 amino acids. The CDR3 DNA sequence: TGCGCCAGCAGAGAAAGGGGCGGGGGAGACTACGAGCAGTACTTC. It specifies CASRERGGGDYEQYF.

The chain is built from TRBV27 and TRBJ1-2; TRBD1 matches 9 bases. This CDR3 has 14 amino acids. CDR1 is MNHEY, CDR2 SMNVEV, per germline (reference sequence). V was clipped by 6 bases and J by 5 bases; unmatched bases: 7. The CDR3 sequence is CASRRTGDQYGYTF. The CDR3 DNA is TGTGCCAGCAGAAGGACAGGGGACCAATATGGCTACACCTTC.

The chain links TRBV20-1 to TRBJ1-2; tentatively, D is TRBD1 (6 bases). Germline CDR1 DFQATT, CDR2 SNEGSKA (reference sequence). CDR3 size: 10 residues. Trimming left V 6 bases short and J 8 bases short, with 10 bases between. CDR3 sequence: CSARGRGYTF. CDR3 DNA: TGCAGTGCGCGGGGGCGGGGCTACACCTTC.

The chain links TRBV7-3 to TRBJ2-7; TRBD1 agrees at 8 bases. In germline, CDR1 is SGHTA, CDR2 FQGTGA. The trim removed 2 bases at V and 4 bases at J, leaving 7 bases unmatched. The CDR3 spans 15 residues. The DNA for the CDR3 is TGTGCCAGCAGCTTACAGGGGGCCCCCTTTTACGAGCAGTACTTC. Its translation is CASSLQGAPFYEQYF.

This chain links TRBV5-6 with TRBJ2-5; unclear D gene. Germline V gives CDR1 SGHDT, CDR2 YYEEEE. The CDR3 has 13 amino acids. Trimming shortened V by 4 bases and J by 2 bases, and 9 bases separated the two germline ends. The CDR3 DNA reads as TGTGCCAGCAGCCAGTTCCGTCAAGAGACCCAGTACTTC. It specifies CASSQFRQETQYF. Looking up the rest from reference TRBV5-6 and TRBJ2-5 gives the full variable domain: DAGVTQSPTHLIKTRGQQVTLRCSPKSGHDTVSWYQQALGQGPQFIFQYYEEEERQRGNFPDRFSGHQFPNYSSELNVNALLLGDSALYLCASSQFRQETQYFGPGTRLLVL.

The V and J genes are TRBV15 and TRBJ2-7; 7 positions agree with TRBD1. J gave up 7 bases and V 0 bases, and 9 bases lay outside the gene matches. The germline V gene has CDR1 LNHNV and CDR2 YYDKDF (reference sequence). This CDR3 comprises 15 residues. CDR3 nucleotide sequence: TGTGCCACCAGCAGAGATCGGCCCGGGACAGCTGAGCAGTACTTC. Amino acid sequence: CATSRDRPGTAEQYF.

This chain connects TRBV19 to TRBJ2-1; D possibly corresponds to TRBD2 (7 bases). V gave up 3 bases and J gave up 8 bases, with 17 bases separating them. The CDR3 totals 15 residues. CDR1 LNHDA and CDR2 SQIVND come from the germline V gene (reference sequence). The CDR3 loop reads CASSIRGGGIHEQFF. The CDR3 bases are TGTGCCAGTAGTATCCGAGGGGGGGGGATCCATGAGCAGTTCTTC.

The V and J genes are TRBV5-1 and TRBJ2-1, with TRBD2 identical over 8 bases. This CDR3 is built from 15 residues. Looked up from germline, CDR1 is SGHRS and CDR2 is YFSETQ. The V segment lost 0 bases and the J segment 4 bases; nucleotides outside the gene matches: 3. This CDR3 reads CASSLGGRRYNEQFF. CDR3 coding DNA: TGCGCCAGCAGCTTGGGCGGGAGGAGGTACAATGAGCAGTTCTTC.

The gene calls are TRBV29-1 and TRBJ1-1; tentatively, D is TRBD1 (5 bases). The CDR3 is 12 amino acids. Germline V gene lookup returns CDR1 SQVTM and CDR2 ANQGSEA. Between the trimmed V and J ends, which lost 2 bases and 6 bases, there was a span of 10 bases. Written as DNA, the CDR3 is TGCAGCGTTGAAAGGGGCAGCCCTGAAGCTTTCTTT. Its protein product is CSVERGSPEAFF.

This clone was recorded many times. CDR3: CASSATATNEKLFF. CDR3 nucleotide sequence: TGTGCCAGCAGCGCGACAGCAACTAATGAAAAACTGTTTTTT. The V gene is TRBV9, the J gene TRBJ1-4; D is possibly TRBD1 (5 bases). The CDR3 has 14 residues. CDR1 is SGDLS, CDR2 YYNGEE, per germline. The V gene lost 3 bases and the J gene lost 0 bases, with 6 bases spanning the gap.